Below are 3 T cell receptor beta chains sequenced from a single sample in a study of blood T cell repertoires in COVID-19. Libraries were prepared by immunoSEQ multiplex PCR; TCRdb keeps only in-frame clonotypes and omits some of them. The data contain about 75,000 clones, under 90% of them seen just once; the ten biggest clones take up 2% to 3%. The sequenced material came from peripheral blood. The source is a human donor in a cohort sampled during active COVID-19.

This clone was seen a handful of times. The chain uses TRBV7-8 and TRBJ2-3; 15 bases align to TRBD2. With 1 base clipped from V and 5 bases from J, the junction kept 7 bases outside the gene matches. The CDR3 is 18 residues long. Germline V CDR1 and CDR2: SGHVS, FQNEAQ. The CDR3 protein is CASSLGTSGRARVDTQYF. Written as DNA, the CDR3 is TGTGCCAGCAGCTTAGGGACTAGCGGGAGGGCCAGGGTAGATACGCAGTATTTT.

The chain has TRBV6-5 and TRBJ2-1; 8 bases line up with TRBD2. CDR3 size: 14 residues. Germline CDR1 is MNHEY and CDR2 is SVGAGI. J was trimmed by 2 bases and V by 6 bases; bases with no gene match: 3. For the CDR3, the DNA is TGTGCCAGCAGGGCGGGACTAGCCTACAATGAGCAGTTCTTC. Translating gives CASRAGLAYNEQFF.

This clone was found many times. The J gene is TRBJ2-7, the V gene TRBV27; 7 nucleotides match TRBD1. The CDR3 loop spans 14 amino acids. Germline V gene sequence: CDR1 MNHEY, CDR2 SMNVEV (reference sequence). With V trimmed by 5 bases and J by 0 bases, 4 bases remained unmatched. CDR3 in amino acids: CASSGQASSYEQYF. CDR3 nucleotides: TGTGCCAGCAGTGGACAGGCTAGCTCCTACGAGCAGTACTTC.